This T cell receptor (beta chain) stems from a study of control samples from healthy donors and cancer patients. The CDR3 is 15 amino acids. The germline gives CDR1 SGHRS, CDR2 YFSETQ. Trimming removed 0 bases from V and 9 bases from J, with 16 bases in between. TCRdb's table, derived via immunoSEQ multiplex PCR, lists solely in-frame clones and lacks some. In the table there are 150,000 to 200,000 clones, approximately 90% of which are singletons. Sequences were obtained from blood. This receptor was identified in a woman aged 25-40 years in good health. The V gene is TRBV5-1, the J gene TRBJ1-3; D may be TRBD1 (6 bases). CDR3 DNA: TGCGCCAGCAGCTTGGGAGGACGGGGGCATTGCACCATATATTTT. As protein: CASSLGGRGHCTIYF.